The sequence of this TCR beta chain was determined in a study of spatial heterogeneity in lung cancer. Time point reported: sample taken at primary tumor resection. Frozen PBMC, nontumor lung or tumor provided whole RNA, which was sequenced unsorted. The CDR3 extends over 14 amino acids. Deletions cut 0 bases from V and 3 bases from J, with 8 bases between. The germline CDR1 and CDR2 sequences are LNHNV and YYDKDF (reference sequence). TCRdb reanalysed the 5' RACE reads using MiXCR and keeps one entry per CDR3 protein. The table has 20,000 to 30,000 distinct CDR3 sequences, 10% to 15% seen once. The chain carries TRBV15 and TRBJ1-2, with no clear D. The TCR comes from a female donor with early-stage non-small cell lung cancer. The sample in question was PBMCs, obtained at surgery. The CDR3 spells CATSRDREDYGYTF. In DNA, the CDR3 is TGTGCCACCAGCAGAGACCGGGAGGACTATGGCTACACCTTC. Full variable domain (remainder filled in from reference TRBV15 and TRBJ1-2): DAMVIQNPRYQVTQFGKPVTLSCSQTLNHNVMYWYQQKSSQAPKLLFHYYDKDFNNEADTPDNFQSRRPNTSFCFLDIRSPGLGDTAMYLCATSRDREDYGYTFGSGTRLTVV.